This section outlines one T cell receptor beta chain sequence together with its context. The antigen is unknown. Assembly of TCR beta libraries relied on iRepertoire HTBI primers together with Arm-PCR of CDR3 regions. TCRdb re-called the multiplex PCR reads with MiXCR, one entry per CDR3 protein. The sample consists of 400,000 to 450,000 distinct CDR3 sequences, 14% to 15% of them appearing once. The time point: newly diagnosed GD, antithyroid drugs for less than 3 months. Researchers made the TCR library from RNA that was extracted from PBMCs. Roughly 9 milliliters of peripheral blood were taken and placed in EDTA tubes. This sample is part of a study of regulatory T cells in long-lasting Graves disease. The wider study: Antithyroid drugs had been taken by newly diagnosed Graves' patients for under 3 months. Whole-study results and caveats: Persistent Graves' patients possessed reduced TCR diversity relative to recently diagnosed ones.

The sample was also reused in another study, on T cells in Graves' hyperthyroidism and ophthalmopathy. This second study says: Blood also showed most of the thyroid clonotypes that were expanded above 0.001.

Source: peripheral blood mononuclear cells (PBMCs), taken at new diagnosis, from a patient treated with antithyroid drugs. The sequence was collected from a woman aged 25 to 39 with Graves disease.

The CDR3 DNA is TGTGCCAGCAGTTACCGACAGGGGCATGGCTACACCTTC. This translates into CASSYRQGHGYTF. This chain joins TRBV6-2 or TRBV6-3 and TRBJ1-2; 8 bases match TRBD1. CDR1 is MNHEY and CDR2 is SVGEGT in the germline V gene. V trimming: 2 bases; J trimming: 6 bases; junction bases outside the gene matches: 2. This CDR3 has 13 amino acids.